This is a list of T cell receptor beta chains from one sample in a study of CD4 T cells in relation to SARS-CoV-2 and coronaviruses. Measured with immunoSEQ multiplex PCR; TCRdb has only the in-frame clones, and not every one. In the table there are 65,000 or so clones, about 94% of which are singletons. What was sequenced was naive CD4+ T cells from PBMCs. These TCRs come from a human donor in good health. The CDR3 runs from the conserved cysteine through the conserved F or W. A D gene is named only where the DNA matches it firmly. Rows may omit the clone size; those that give it use once, few, many or a size class.

v_call	clone_size	j_call	d_call	cdr3_nt	cdr3_aa
TRBV5-8	NA	TRBJ1-1	TRBD1	TGTGCCAGCAGCAAATTTGGACAGGGGGCGTCAATGAACACTGAAGCTTTCTTT	CASSKFGQGASMNTEAFF
TRBV7-3	NA	TRBJ2-2	NA	TGTGCCAGCAGCTTAGGGGGAATTTATACGGGGGAGCTGTTTTTT	CASSLGGIYTGELFF
TRBV5-6	NA	TRBJ2-7	TRBD1	TGTGCCAGCAGCCTGAGGAGACAGGGGCTACCCTACGAGCAGTACTTC	CASSLRRQGLPYEQYF
TRBV19	NA	TRBJ2-4	NA	TGTGCCAGTAGTATAGCTTTTGGGGGCGGGGCAAAAAACATTCAGTACTTC	CASSIAFGGGAKNIQYF
TRBV7-2	once	TRBJ1-1	NA	TGTGCCAGCAGCTTAGTGGTCAGGGGTGGCACTGAAGCTTTCTTT	CASSLVVRGGTEAFF
TRBV2	NA	TRBJ2-1	NA	TGTGCCAGCAACCGGACTCCTTACAATGAGCAGTTCTTC	CASNRTPYNEQFF
TRBV27	NA	TRBJ1-5	TRBD1	TGTGCCAGCAGGGGACAGGGGGGAGGACAGCCCCAGCATTTT	CASRGQGGGQPQHF
TRBV29-1	NA	TRBJ2-3	TRBD1	TGCAGCGTTGAAACAAACCCCGGGACAGGCACAGATACGCAGTATTTT	CSVETNPGTGTDTQYF
TRBV24-1	NA	TRBJ1-1	NA	TGTGCCACCAGTGTTGGGGACTACACTGAAGCTTTCTTT	CATSVGDYTEAFF
TRBV19	NA	TRBJ2-5	NA	TGTGCCAGTAGCCAACCCGAGGGCGCCGGAGGGGAGACCCAGTACTTC	CASSQPEGAGGETQYF
TRBV29-1	NA	TRBJ2-2	NA	TGCAGCGTTCAGGGGCTAGTCAACACCGGGGAGCTGTTTTTT	CSVQGLVNTGELFF
TRBV19	NA	TRBJ1-5	NA	TGTGCCAGTAGTAAACAGGGAGTTAGCAATCAGCCCCAGCATTTT	CASSKQGVSNQPQHF
TRBV28	NA	TRBJ2-1	NA	TGTGCCAGCAGACTAGGGAGGAGCTCCTACAATGAGCAGTTCTTC	CASRLGRSSYNEQFF
TRBV5-1	NA	TRBJ1-5	NA	TGCGCCAGCAGCTTGTCGGGGGGCGGGCAGCCCCAGCATTTT	CASSLSGGGQPQHF
TRBV6-1	NA	TRBJ1-2	NA	TGTGCCAGCAGTGATGGTGGGGGTATGGGCTATGGCTACACCTTC	CASSDGGGMGYGYTF
TRBV18	NA	TRBJ1-1	NA	TGTGCCAGCTCACCTTTGGGGATGAACACTGAAGCTTTCTTT	CASSPLGMNTEAFF
TRBV19	NA	TRBJ2-3	NA	TGTGCCAGTAGTCCCTCTAGGAGTGGTAGCGATACGCAGTATTTT	CASSPSRSGSDTQYF
TRBV10-2	once	TRBJ1-2	NA	TGCGCCAGCAGTGAGAGGCCCCGGGGTATGAATGGCTACACCTTC	CASSERPRGMNGYTF
TRBV6-1	NA	TRBJ2-3	TRBD1	TGTGCCAGCAGTGGGACAGGTAGTTTTGGCACAGATACGCAGTATTTT	CASSGTGSFGTDTQYF
TRBV6-2/TRBV6-3	NA	TRBJ1-6	NA	TGTGCCAGCAGTTACCGTCGGACGACGTCTAATTCACCCCTCCACTTT	CASSYRRTTSNSPLHF
TRBV14	once	TRBJ2-1	TRBD2	TGTGCCAGCAGCCAAGATCGGCTTGGCGGGAGGACCTACAATGAGCAGTTCTTC	CASSQDRLGGRTYNEQFF
TRBV18	NA	TRBJ2-7	NA	TGTGCCAGCTCACCAACAGGGATCTACGAGCAGTACTTC	CASSPTGIYEQYF
TRBV5-5	NA	TRBJ2-5	NA	TGTGCCAGCAGCTTACTCAGGGAGACCCAGTACTTC	CASSLLRETQYF
TRBV28	NA	TRBJ1-1	TRBD1	TGTGCCAGCAGTTCTCATTCCGGGACAGTGAACACTGAAGCTTTCTTT	CASSSHSGTVNTEAFF
TRBV6-1	once	TRBJ2-7	NA	TGTGCCAGCAGTGAAGGGCTCGAGCAGTACTTC	CASSEGLEQYF
TRBV5-1	NA	TRBJ2-6	NA	TGCGCCAGCAGCGATGGGCGTGGTAATGGGGCCAACGTCCTGACTTTC	CASSDGRGNGANVLTF
TRBV6-1	NA	TRBJ2-3	TRBD1	TGTGCCAGCAGTGCGCGACAGGGGGCAAATCCAGATACGCAGTATTTT	CASSARQGANPDTQYF
TRBV15	NA	TRBJ2-7	NA	TGTGCCACCAGCAGAGGACGGCTTCAACCGGGGGCCTACGAGCAGTACTTC	CATSRGRLQPGAYEQYF